One sample yielded the 28 T cell receptor beta chains listed below, sequenced in a study of blood T cell repertoires in COVID-19. TCRdb's table, derived via immunoSEQ multiplex PCR, lists solely in-frame clones and lacks some. The sample carries roughly 100,000 clones, 75% to 90% recorded once. Material for sequencing was peripheral blood. The receptors stem from a human donor in a cohort sampled during active COVID-19.

The chain employs TRBV5-5 and TRBJ1-5, with 9 nucleotides matching TRBD1. Germline V gene sequence: CDR1 SGHKS, CDR2 YYEKEE (reference sequence). This CDR3 is 15 amino acids long. Trimming at V came to 4 bases and at J to 4 bases, leaving 6 bases not matched to a gene. The CDR3 spells CASSDGGTGNQPQHF. As DNA, the CDR3 is TGTGCCAGCAGCGATGGCGGGACAGGGAATCAGCCCCAGCATTTT.

V usage is TRBV19 and J usage is TRBJ1-2; the match to TRBD1 covers 7 bases. V shed 7 bases and J 2 bases; nucleotides not matched to a gene: 7. The CDR3 is 14 residues long. Per the germline V gene, CDR1 is LNHDA and CDR2 is SQIVND (reference sequence). In DNA form, the CDR3 reads TGTGCCAGTAAGGGGGCAGGGGGGAACTATGGCTACACCTTC. It specifies CASKGAGGNYGYTF. Complete variable domain (other parts from reference TRBV19 and TRBJ1-2): DGGITQSPKYLFRKEGQNVTLSCEQNLNHDAMYWYRQDPGQGLRLIYYSQIVNDFQKGDIAEGYSVSREKKESFPLTVTSAQKNPTAFYLCASKGAGGNYGYTFGSGTRLTVV.

V and J are TRBV6-1 and TRBJ2-1; D gene uncertain. CDR1 is MNHNS and CDR2 is SASEGT in the germline V gene. The CDR3 sequence is 15 residues long. Deletions cut 2 bases from V and 0 bases from J, with 8 bases between. This CDR3 is CASSEKLSSYNEQFF. The CDR3 DNA reads TGTGCCAGCAGTGAAAAGCTAAGCTCCTACAATGAGCAGTTCTTC.

The chain is built from TRBV3-1 (or the pseudogene TRBV3-2) and TRBJ1-1; the match to TRBD1 covers 9 bases. From germline, CDR1 is LGHDT and CDR2 YNNKEL (reference sequence). The ends lost 2 bases at V and 6 bases at J; junction bases unmatched: 4. The CDR3 consists of 14 residues. The CDR3: CASSQPTGGAEAFF. DNA for the CDR3: TGTGCCAGCAGCCAACCGACAGGGGGAGCTGAAGCTTTCTTT.

This chain joins TRBV10-3 and TRBJ2-1; 11 bases line up with TRBD2. There are 17 residues in the CDR3. Germline trimming cut 4 bases from V and 0 bases from J; bases unmatched to any gene: 5. Looked up from germline, CDR1 is ENHRY and CDR2 is SYGVKD. DNA for the CDR3: TGTGCCATCAGTGGATCTAGCGGGGGGAACTCCTACAATGAGCAGTTCTTC. This translates into CAISGSSGGNSYNEQFF.

Concerning this clone: Other DNA sequences in the sample encode the same CDR3. The rearrangement joins TRBV18 to TRBJ1-6; D is ambiguous. Trimming cost V 1 base and J 0 bases, with 10 bases left between them. The germline gives CDR1 KGHSH, CDR2 LQKENI. CDR3 size: 17 residues. The CDR3 bases are TGTGCCAGCTCACCACTGGGCACGAGCTCCTATAATTCACCCCTCCACTTT. This translates into CASSPLGTSSYNSPLHF.

The rearrangement uses TRBV6-2 or TRBV6-3 and TRBJ1-2; 7 nucleotides match TRBD1. CDR3 length: 15 residues. Germline CDR1 and CDR2: MNHEY and SVGEGT. Germline trimming cut 6 bases from V and 0 bases from J; bases unmatched to any gene: 7. In DNA form, the CDR3 reads TGTGCCAGCAGCCCCTGGACAGGAGCTAACTATGGCTACACCTTC. As protein: CASSPWTGANYGYTF.

The V gene is TRBV7-9, the J gene TRBJ2-1; the D gene is possibly TRBD1 (6 bases). CDR1 SEHNR and CDR2 FQNEAQ come from the germline V gene (reference sequence). Trimming took 5 bases from V and 0 from J, leaving 11 bases between them. CDR3 size: 15 residues. CDR3 loop: CASSSGQSSYNEQFF. CDR3 coding DNA: TGTGCCAGCAGCAGCGGACAGAGCTCCTACAATGAGCAGTTCTTC.

The CDR3: CASSATSGEYNEQFF. The CDR3 bases are TGTGCCAGCAGTGCGACTAGCGGGGAGTACAATGAGCAGTTCTTC. The chain carries TRBV2 and TRBJ2-1; 11 nucleotides align to TRBD2. J was trimmed by 4 bases and V by 4 bases; bases with no gene match: 3. Per germline, CDR1 SNHLY and CDR2 FYNNEI. This CDR3 region has 15 residues.

J is TRBJ2-3 and V is TRBV2, with TRBD1 matching over 8 bases. Germline V gives CDR1 SNHLY, CDR2 FYNNEI. The CDR3 covers 17 residues. V trimming: 4 bases; J trimming: 4 bases; junction bases outside the gene matches: 13. The CDR3 region has the DNA TGTGCCAGCAGTGGAAGGACAGGGATCGGTGGTGCAGATACGCAGTATTTT. It encodes CASSGRTGIGGADTQYF. The whole variable domain, remainder taken from reference TRBV2 and TRBJ2-3, is EPEVTQTPSHQVTQMGQEVILRCVPISNHLYFYWYRQILGQKVEFLVSFYNNEISEKSEIFDDQFSVERPDGSNFTLKIRSTKLEDSAMYFCASSGRTGIGGADTQYFGPGTRLTVL.

This clone was detected only once. The chain recombines TRBV5-1 with TRBJ2-5; 9 bases match TRBD1. The CDR3 runs to 17 residues. J was trimmed by 4 bases and V by 0 bases; bases with no gene match: 10. Germline V CDR1 and CDR2: SGHRS, YFSETQ. Written as DNA, the CDR3 is TGCGCCAGCAGCTTGGGGGGGACAGGGAGTTTAGGAGAGACCCAGTACTTC. It encodes CASSLGGTGSLGETQYF.

The chain carries TRBV18 and TRBJ2-7, with 11 nucleotides matching TRBD1. CDR1 is KGHSH, CDR2 LQKENI, per germline. Trimming removed 4 bases from V and 6 bases from J; junction bases left unmatched: 8. There are 15 residues in the CDR3. Here the CDR3 reads CASSQDRGQSSEQYF. CDR3 sequence (DNA): TGTGCCAGCTCACAGGACAGGGGGCAATCGTCCGAGCAGTACTTC.

The chain joins TRBV12-3 or TRBV12-4 to TRBJ2-1; possibly TRBD1 for D (5 bases). The CDR3 is made up of 13 amino acids. Trimming removed 8 bases from V and 6 bases from J, with 14 bases in between. CDR3 residues: CASLWKGSNEQFF. The CDR3, as DNA: TGTGCCAGCCTCTGGAAGGGGTCCAATGAGCAGTTCTTC.

The chain couples TRBV5-1 to TRBJ2-7; TRBD1 matches at 11 bases. This CDR3 comprises 15 residues. The ends lost 4 bases at V and 0 bases at J; junction bases unmatched: 3. Germline V gives CDR1 SGHRS, CDR2 YFSETQ. CDR3 region: CASSAGQGASYEQYF. The CDR3 DNA reads TGCGCCAGCAGCGCCGGACAGGGGGCCTCCTACGAGCAGTACTTC.

This CDR3 reads CASSPPGRGNGYTF. The CDR3 coding sequence is TGTGCCAGCTCACCACCGGGCAGGGGTAATGGCTACACCTTC. This sequence joins TRBV18 and TRBJ1-2; tentatively, D is TRBD1 (6 bases). Trimming removed 0 bases from V and 6 bases from J, with 11 bases in between. This CDR3 is 14 amino acids long. CDR1 and CDR2 from the germline V gene are KGHSH and LQKENI.

The V gene is TRBV3-1 (or the pseudogene TRBV3-2), the J gene TRBJ2-5, with D possibly being TRBD2 (7 bases). V was pared by 4 bases and J by 5 bases, with 14 bases between. CDR1 is LGHDT and CDR2 is YNNKEL in the germline V gene (reference sequence). The CDR3 totals 14 residues. CDR3 in amino acids: CASSPPGGVETQYF. The CDR3 region has the DNA TGTGCCAGCAGCCCGCCGGGGGGCGTGGAGACCCAGTACTTC.

The rearrangement joins TRBV2 to TRBJ2-3; TRBD1 matches 9 bases. After removal of 7 bases from V and 3 bases from J, the junction contained 8 bases not matched to a gene. Germline CDR1 reads SNHLY; CDR2 reads FYNNEI. The CDR3 runs to 15 residues. CDR3 sequence (DNA): TGTGCCAGCACCAGCTCGGACAGGGGTACAGATACGCAGTATTTT. As protein: CASTSSDRGTDTQYF.

The chain recombines TRBV5-4 with TRBJ2-1; 9 bases line up with TRBD2. Germline CDR1 and CDR2: SGHNT and YYREEE (reference sequence). The J segment lost 1 base and the V segment lost 9 bases, leaving 5 bases of the junction unmatched. The CDR3 extends over 14 amino acids. CDR3 in DNA: TGTGCCACTTTGCGGGGGGGTTCCTACAATGAGCAGTTCTTC. It specifies CATLRGGSYNEQFF. Full variable domain (remainder filled in from reference TRBV5-4 and TRBJ2-1): ETGVTQSPTHLIKTRGQQVTLRCSSQSGHNTVSWYQQALGQGPQFIFQYYREEENGRGNFPPRFSGLQFPNYSSELNVNALELDDSALYLCATLRGGSYNEQFFGPGTRLTVL.

The chain couples TRBV6-5 to TRBJ1-3; 8 bases match TRBD1. V was pared by 2 bases and J by 2 bases, with 2 bases of the junction left unmatched. This CDR3 comprises 15 residues. From germline, CDR1 is MNHEY and CDR2 SVGAGI. CDR3 region: CASSYGTGAGNTIYF. The CDR3 DNA is TGTGCCAGCAGTTACGGGACAGGCGCTGGAAACACCATATATTTT.

The chain carries TRBV5-6 and TRBJ2-2, with a possible D match to TRBD1 (5 bases). This CDR3 is built from 14 residues. Per the germline V gene, CDR1 is SGHDT and CDR2 is YYEEEE. The V and J ends lost 5 bases and 4 bases respectively, with 12 bases between them. The CDR3 DNA reads TGTGCCAGCAGACTTAGGGGTTTCACCGGGGAGCTGTTTTTT. It is translated as CASRLRGFTGELFF.

The genes are TRBV5-1 and TRBJ2-7; 12 nucleotides agree with TRBD2. Trimming cost V 0 bases and J 3 bases; bases outside gene matches: 4. The CDR3 length is 16 residues. The germline gives CDR1 SGHRS, CDR2 YFSETQ. Here the CDR3 DNA reads TGCGCCAGCAGCTTGGCTAGCGGGGGGGCCGTCTACGAGCAGTACTTC. Its protein product is CASSLASGGAVYEQYF.

As concerns this clone: Other DNA sequences in the same sample also yield this CDR3. The V gene is TRBV12-3 or TRBV12-4, the J gene TRBJ2-7, with 8 bases fitting TRBD2. V shed 6 bases and J 3 bases; nucleotides not matched to a gene: 4. CDR3 length equals 13 residues. The CDR3 reads CASSTGTSYEQYF. In DNA, the CDR3 is TGTGCCAGCAGCACCGGGACTAGCTACGAGCAGTACTTC.

This clone was seen a handful of times. The rearrangement links TRBV30 to TRBJ2-3; 7 nucleotides match TRBD2. The CDR3 is 16 residues long. Trimming cost V 0 bases and J 0 bases; bases outside gene matches: 6. CDR1 and CDR2 from the germline V gene are GTSNPN and SVGIG (reference sequence). The CDR3 is CAWSVHGAGSTDTQYF. The DNA of the CDR3 is TGTGCCTGGAGTGTACACGGAGCGGGGAGCACAGATACGCAGTATTTT. Full variable domain (rest looked up from reference TRBV30 and TRBJ2-3): SQTIHQWPATLVQPVGSPLSLECTVEGTSNPNLYWYRQAAGRGLQLLFYSVGIGQISSEVPQNLSASRPQDRQFILSSKKLLLSDSGFYLCAWSVHGAGSTDTQYFGPGTRLTVL.

The V call is TRBV19, the J call TRBJ1-4; D unresolved. Germline CDR1 and CDR2: LNHDA and SQIVND (reference sequence). This CDR3 spans 12 amino acids. The V and J ends lost 5 bases and 8 bases respectively, with 9 bases between them. This CDR3 is CASSPGREKLFF. CDR3 DNA: TGTGCCAGTAGTCCGGGTCGGGAAAAACTGTTTTTT.

The V call is TRBV5-6, the J call TRBJ1-1; D is undetermined. The CDR3 runs 12 residues. Trimming removed 4 bases from V and 2 bases from J, with 6 bases in between. Germline-derived CDR1 and CDR2 are SGHDT and YYEEEE. In DNA, the CDR3 is TGTGCCAGCAGCACCAGTAACACTGAAGCTTTCTTT. This gives the protein CASSTSNTEAFF.

This clone was seen a handful of times. The J gene is TRBJ2-2, the V gene TRBV6-1, with 10 nucleotides matching TRBD1. The CDR3 covers 15 residues. Germline CDR1 reads MNHNS; CDR2 reads SASEGT. The J segment lost 6 bases and the V segment lost 3 bases, leaving 4 bases of the junction unmatched. The CDR3 loop reads CASSDGTGASGELFF. The CDR3 nucleotides read TGTGCCAGCAGTGATGGGACAGGGGCATCCGGGGAGCTGTTTTTT.

This sequence joins TRBV11-3 and TRBJ2-5; perhaps TRBD1 as D (6 bases). Germline V gene lookup returns CDR1 SGHNT and CDR2 YENEEA. The CDR3 has 16 amino acids. Trimming cost V 0 bases and J 3 bases, with 14 bases left between them. CDR3 in amino acids: CASSLDLPGTKETQYF. CDR3 in DNA: TGTGCCAGCAGCTTAGATCTACCTGGGACAAAAGAGACCCAGTACTTC. The full variable domain, its missing parts supplied by reference TRBV11-3 and TRBJ2-5, is EAGVVQSPRYKIIEKKQPVAFWCNPISGHNTLYWYLQNLGQGPELLIRYENEEAVDDSQLPKDRFSAERLKGVDSTLKIQPAELGDSAVYLCASSLDLPGTKETQYFGPGTRLLVL.

CDR3 DNA: TGTGCCCACAGGGGGCCTCATGGCTACACCTTC. It specifies CAHRGPHGYTF. This sequence joins TRBV30 and TRBJ1-2; TRBD1 agrees at 9 bases. The ends lost 8 bases at V and 6 bases at J; junction bases unmatched: 4. This CDR3 comprises 11 residues. Per germline, CDR1 GTSNPN and CDR2 SVGIG (reference sequence).